This T cell receptor beta chain appears in the sequencing data of a study of radiation and T cells in renal cell carcinoma. As for this clone: Its antigen is not identified.

Study results and caveats: From baseline, blood top tumor clonotypes peaked at 2 weeks post-radiation.

Here immunoSEQ multiplex PCR was the method, and the copy in TCRdb shows in-frame clones only, minus some. The table lists 150,000 or so clones, 88% of them singletons. Regarding time point: baseline pretreatment blood. Sample treatment: 15 Gy SBRT to primary tumor, nephrectomy 4 weeks later. Radiation-treated patients gave blood at baseline, week 2 and week 4. J was trimmed by 2 bases and V by 4 bases; bases with no gene match: 6. The CDR3 totals 14 residues. CDR1 is SGHRS and CDR2 is YFSETQ in the germline V gene. The receptor was isolated from a woman in her seventies with renal cell carcinoma. The chain joins TRBV5-1 to TRBJ2-7, with 7 bases lining up with TRBD1. This sample comprised blood, obtained from a patient whose treatment included radiotherapy and nephrectomy. The CDR3 spells CASSIEGAPYEQYF. The CDR3 DNA is TGCGCCAGCAGCATCGAGGGGGCTCCCTACGAGCAGTACTTC. Full variable domain (outside the CDR3, taken from reference TRBV5-1 and TRBJ2-7): KAGVTQTPRYLIKTRGQQVTLSCSPISGHRSVSWYQQTPGQGLQFLFEYFSETQRNKGNFPGRFSGRQFSNSRSEMNVSTLELGDSALYLCASSIEGAPYEQYFGPGTRLTVT.